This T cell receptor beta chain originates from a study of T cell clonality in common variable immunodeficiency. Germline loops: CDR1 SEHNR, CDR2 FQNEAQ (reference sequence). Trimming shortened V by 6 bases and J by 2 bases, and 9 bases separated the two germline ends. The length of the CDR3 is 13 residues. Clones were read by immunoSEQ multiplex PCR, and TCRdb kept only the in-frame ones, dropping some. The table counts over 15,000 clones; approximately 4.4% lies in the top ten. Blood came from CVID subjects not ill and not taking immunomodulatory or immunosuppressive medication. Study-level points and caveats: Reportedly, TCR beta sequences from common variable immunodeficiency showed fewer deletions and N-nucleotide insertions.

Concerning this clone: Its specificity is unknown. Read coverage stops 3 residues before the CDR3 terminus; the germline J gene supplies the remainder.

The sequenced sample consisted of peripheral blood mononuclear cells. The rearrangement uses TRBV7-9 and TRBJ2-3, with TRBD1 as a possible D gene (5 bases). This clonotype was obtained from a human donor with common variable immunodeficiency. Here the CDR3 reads CASRLDTTDTQYF. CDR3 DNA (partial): TGTGCCAGCAGACTGGACACCACAGATACG.